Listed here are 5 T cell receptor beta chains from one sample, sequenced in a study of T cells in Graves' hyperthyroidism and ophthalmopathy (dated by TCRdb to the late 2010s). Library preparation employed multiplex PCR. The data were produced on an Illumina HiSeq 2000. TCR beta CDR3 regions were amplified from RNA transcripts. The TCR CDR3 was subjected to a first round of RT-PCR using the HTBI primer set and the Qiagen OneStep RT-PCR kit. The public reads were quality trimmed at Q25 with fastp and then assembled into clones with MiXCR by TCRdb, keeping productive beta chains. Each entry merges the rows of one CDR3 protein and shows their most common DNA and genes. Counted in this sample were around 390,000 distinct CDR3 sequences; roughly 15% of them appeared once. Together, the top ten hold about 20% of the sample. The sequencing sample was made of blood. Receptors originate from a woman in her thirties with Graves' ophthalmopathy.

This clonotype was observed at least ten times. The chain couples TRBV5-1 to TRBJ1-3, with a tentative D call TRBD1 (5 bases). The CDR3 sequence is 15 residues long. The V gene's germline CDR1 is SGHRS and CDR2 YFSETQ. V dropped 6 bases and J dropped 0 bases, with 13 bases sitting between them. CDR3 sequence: CASTNGDFSGNTIYF. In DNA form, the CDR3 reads TGCGCCAGCACCAATGGGGACTTCTCTGGAAACACCATATATTTT.

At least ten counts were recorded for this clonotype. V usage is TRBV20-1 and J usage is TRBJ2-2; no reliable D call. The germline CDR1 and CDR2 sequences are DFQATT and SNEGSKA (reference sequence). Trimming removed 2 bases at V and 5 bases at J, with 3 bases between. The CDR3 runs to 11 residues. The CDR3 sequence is CSARSTGELFF. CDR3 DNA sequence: TGCAGTGCTAGATCAACCGGGGAGCTGTTTTTT.

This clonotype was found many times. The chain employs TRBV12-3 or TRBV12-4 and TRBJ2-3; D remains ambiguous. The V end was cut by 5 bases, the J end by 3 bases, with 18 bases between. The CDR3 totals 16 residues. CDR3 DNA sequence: TGTGCCAGCAGTCCACTCGACCGGGTTGGGACAGATACGCAGTATTTT. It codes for CASSPLDRVGTDTQYF.

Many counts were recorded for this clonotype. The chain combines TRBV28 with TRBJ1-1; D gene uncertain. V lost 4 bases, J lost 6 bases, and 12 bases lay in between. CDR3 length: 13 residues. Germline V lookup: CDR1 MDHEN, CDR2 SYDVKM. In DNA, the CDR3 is TGTGCCAGCAGTTCTCCAGCGCAGGCTGAAGCTTTCTTT. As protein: CASSSPAQAEAFF. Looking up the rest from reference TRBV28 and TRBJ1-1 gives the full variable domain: DVKVTQSSRYLVKRTGEKVFLECVQDMDHENMFWYRQDPGLGLRLIYFSYDVKMKEKGDIPEGYSVSREKKERFSLILESASTNQTSMYLCASSSPAQAEAFFGQGTRLTVV.

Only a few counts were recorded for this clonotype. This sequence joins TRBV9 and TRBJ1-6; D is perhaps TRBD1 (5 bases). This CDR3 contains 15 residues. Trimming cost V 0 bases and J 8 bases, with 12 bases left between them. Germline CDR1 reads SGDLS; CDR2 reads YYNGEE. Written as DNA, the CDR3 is TGTGCCAGCAGCGTAGCGTGGGGGTGGGATTCACCCCTCCACTTT. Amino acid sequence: CASSVAWGWDSPLHF.